The subject of this entry is one T cell receptor beta chain. V was clipped by 2 bases and J by 1 base, with 8 bases between them. CDR1 MNHEY and CDR2 SMNVEV come from the germline V gene (reference sequence). The CDR3 consists of 14 residues. The data were produced by immunoSEQ multiplex PCR, yet TCRdb's version contains in-frame clones alone and is incomplete. The table has roughly 7,100 clones, more than 85% seen once. These data belong to a study of T cells in tuberculosis. Overall study: PBMC were archived before or within 7 days of starting treatment.

The sample was PBMCs. This rearrangement joins TRBV27 to TRBJ1-1; D is undetermined. This receptor was taken from an adult with tuberculosis. The CDR3 spells CASSLVGGNTEAFF. The CDR3 DNA is TGTGCCAGCAGTTTAGTCGGAGGGAACACTGAAGCTTTCTTT.